The source of this TCR beta chain is a study of CD4 and CD8 cells across lung adenocarcinoma regions. The V end was cut by 4 bases, the J end by 7 bases, with 8 bases between. Germline V gene lookup returns CDR1 MGHDK and CDR2 SYGVNS. CDR3 size: 12 residues. TCRdb called the PCR reads again in MiXCR, with one record for every CDR3 protein. The table has roughly 25,000 distinct CDR3 sequences, approximately 52% seen once. Donors had localized lung adenocarcinoma, a non-small cell lung cancer. The source material was CD4+ T cells from the center of a lung tumor. The sequence was collected from a male donor with lung adenocarcinoma. The CD4 and CD8 labels of this study may be unreliable. V gene TRBV25-1 combines with J gene TRBJ2-1; no reliable D call. CDR3 bases: TGTGCCAGCAGTGTAACGGAGAATGAGCAGTTCTTC. It codes for CASSVTENEQFF.